The clone carrying this TCR beta chain was recorded a few times. Its antigen is not identified. The CDR3 end is not reached by the read, which stops 3 residues before it; the germline J gene fills it in. This CDR3 region has 13 residues. Germline-derived CDR1 and CDR2 are SEHNR and FQNEAQ (reference sequence). Trimming at V came to 5 bases and at J to 6 bases, leaving 6 bases not matched to a gene. Here immunoSEQ multiplex PCR was the method, and the copy in TCRdb shows in-frame clones only, minus some. The sample shows about 42,000 clones, none of them appearing just once. Both groups were predominantly of Caucasian heritage. This sample was included in a study of T cell clonality in common variable immunodeficiency. Study results and caveats: Reportedly, TCR beta sequences from common variable immunodeficiency showed fewer deletions and N-nucleotide insertions. T cell subpopulation sequencing would be needed to explain CVID clonality.

This chain links TRBV7-9 with TRBJ1-1; 7 nucleotides align to TRBD1. The source material was peripheral blood mononuclear cells. This clonotype was obtained from a human donor with common variable immunodeficiency. Partial CDR3 DNA: TGTGCCAGCAGCCCGACAGGGAGGGCTGAA. Protein sequence: CASSPTGRAE. The whole CDR3 protein is CASSPTGRAEAFF. Full variable domain (rest looked up from reference TRBV7-9 and TRBJ1-1): DTGVSQNPRHKITKRGQNVTFRCDPISEHNRLYWYRQTLGQGPEFLTYFQNEAQLEKSRLLSDRFSAERPKGSFSTLEIQRTEQGDSAMYLCASSPTGRAEAFFGQGTRLTVV.